This TCR beta chain was retrieved from a study of T cell responses to AZD1222 COVID-19 vaccine. The assay was immunoSEQ multiplex PCR, and TCRdb's table has in-frame clones only and misses some. Of about 160,000 clones listed, 92% are singletons. V dropped 4 bases and J dropped 1; count of bases not matched to a gene: 2. The CDR3 sequence is 16 residues long. Looked up from germline, CDR1 is SGHRS and CDR2 is YFSETQ. Study conclusions and caveats: Possibly, clonal diversity was underestimated; donors were largely white British and included more females. Spike-specific TCRs gained breadth and depth after people received two AZD1222 doses. Dominant CD4 TCR responses targeted spike regions 160-218 and 743-854.

This clone came up once. What it binds is not known. Sequenced material: peripheral blood, taken on day 0 of MenACWY control vaccination. V usage is TRBV5-1 and J usage is TRBJ2-3, with TRBD2 matching 14 bases. This receptor was obtained from an adult in good health. CDR3 amino acids: CASSQGLAGGTDTQYF. The CDR3 nucleotides are TGCGCCAGCAGCCAGGGACTAGCGGGGGGCACAGATACGCAGTATTTT.